Listed here are 22 T cell receptor beta chains from one sample, sequenced in a study of blood T cell repertoires in COVID-19. Using immunoSEQ multiplex PCR, the repertoire was profiled, and TCRdb retains in-frame clones only, with some absent. The data contain about 330,000 clones, about 89% of them singletons. The specimen sequenced was peripheral blood. All receptors derive from a man younger than 30 who had recovered from COVID-19.

This clone was observed a handful of times. The V gene is TRBV19, the J gene TRBJ1-4; 8 bases line up with TRBD1. CDR3 size: 15 residues. The V gene end was trimmed by 5 bases and the J gene end by 5 bases; junction bases not matched to a gene: 7. In germline, CDR1 is LNHDA, CDR2 SQIVND (reference sequence). For the CDR3, the DNA is TGTGCCAGTAGTTCGCAACAGGGGGAGAATGAAAAACTGTTTTTT. It specifies CASSSQQGENEKLFF.

This chain connects TRBV5-1 to TRBJ1-6; 7 bases line up with TRBD1. Germline CDR1 is SGHRS and CDR2 is YFSETQ. The CDR3 spans 15 residues. The V segment lost 0 bases and the J segment 6 bases; nucleotides outside the gene matches: 3. The CDR3 sequence is CASSLDWDSNSPLHF. Here the CDR3 DNA reads TGCGCCAGCAGCTTGGATTGGGACAGTAATTCACCCCTCCACTTT.

The rearrangement uses TRBV6-5 and TRBJ2-1; tentative D call: TRBD2 (5 bases). Trimming removed 6 bases from V and 8 bases from J, with 14 bases in between. The CDR3 is 13 residues long. Germline assignment: CDR1 MNHEY and CDR2 SVGAGI. CDR3 sequence (DNA): TGTGCCAGCAGGATAGGAGGTATCGATGAGCAGTTCTTC. It codes for CASRIGGIDEQFF.

In DNA, the CDR3 is TGTGCCAGCAGTGTGGCGGGAGGGTCCAATGAGCAGTTCTTC. This codes for CASSVAGGSNEQFF. The V gene is TRBV2, the J gene TRBJ2-1; 9 bases fit TRBD2. J was trimmed by 6 bases and V by 4 bases; bases with no gene match: 4. The CDR3 has 14 residues. CDR1 is SNHLY and CDR2 is FYNNEI in the germline V gene.

The count of this clone is one. The chain combines TRBV7-8 with TRBJ1-4, with D unresolved. The CDR3 covers 13 residues. The V end was cut by 3 bases, the J end by 8 bases, with 10 bases between. Germline lookup yields CDR1 SGHVS and CDR2 FQNEAQ. The CDR3 sequence: CASSFGIKEKLFF. The DNA for the CDR3 is TGTGCCAGCAGCTTCGGGATCAAGGAAAAACTGTTTTTT.

V gene TRBV27 combines with J gene TRBJ1-1, with D unresolved. V was clipped by 6 bases and J by 0 bases, with 14 bases between them. From germline, CDR1 is MNHEY and CDR2 SMNVEV (reference sequence). The CDR3 is 15 amino acids. CDR3 nucleotides: TGTGCCAGCAGCCCCGTGTGGAGCCTGAACACTGAAGCTTTCTTT. It encodes CASSPVWSLNTEAFF.

This clone was seen only a few times. CDR3 region: CASSQRTGELFF. The CDR3 coding sequence is TGTGCCAGCAGCCAACGGACCGGGGAGCTGTTTTTT. This chain links TRBV3-1 (or the pseudogene TRBV3-2) with TRBJ2-2; no clear D gene. Trimming shortened V by 2 bases and J by 5 bases, and 3 bases separated the two germline ends. The CDR3 runs to 12 residues. Per the germline V gene, CDR1 is LGHDT and CDR2 is YNNKEL (reference sequence).

This chain joins TRBV2 and TRBJ1-6, with D maybe TRBD1 (6 bases). Trimming stripped 5 bases from V and 4 bases from J, with 12 bases between. CDR3 length: 15 residues. The germline CDR1 and CDR2 sequences are SNHLY and FYNNEI. The CDR3: CASSTTGPYNSPLHF. The CDR3 coding sequence is TGTGCCAGCAGTACGACAGGTCCTTATAATTCACCCCTCCACTTT. Looking up the rest from reference TRBV2 and TRBJ1-6 gives the full variable domain: EPEVTQTPSHQVTQMGQEVILRCVPISNHLYFYWYRQILGQKVEFLVSFYNNEISEKSEIFDDQFSVERPDGSNFTLKIRSTKLEDSAMYFCASSTTGPYNSPLHFGNGTRLTVT.

This clone was detected once. This chain uses TRBV18 with TRBJ1-3; D might be TRBD1 (6 bases). There are 17 residues in the CDR3. Germline V lookup: CDR1 KGHSH, CDR2 LQKENI. Deletions cut 0 bases from V and 0 bases from J, with 12 bases between. The CDR3 reads CASSPPLSGDSGNTIYF. The CDR3 DNA follows: TGTGCCAGCTCACCACCTCTCTCAGGGGACTCTGGAAACACCATATATTTT.

This chain's CDR3 is CASSYSIHGGAEAFF. The CDR3 DNA is TGTGCCAGCAGTTACTCCATACACGGAGGAGCTGAAGCTTTCTTT. The chain employs TRBV6-5 and TRBJ1-1; no firm D call. The germline V and J ends were trimmed by 0 bases and 6 bases, with 14 bases remaining between them. This CDR3 contains 15 residues. CDR1 and CDR2 (germline): MNHEY, SVGAGI.

DNA of the CDR3: TGTGCCAGCAGAGCATGGGACACCGGCACAGATACGCAGTATTTT. It is translated as CASRAWDTGTDTQYF. The chain uses TRBV6-5 and TRBJ2-3, with a tentative D call TRBD1 (6 bases). Deletions cut 6 bases from V and 1 base from J, with 14 bases between. The germline gives CDR1 MNHEY, CDR2 SVGAGI. The CDR3 length is 15 residues.

V is TRBV19 and J is TRBJ1-1, with 8 bases matching TRBD1. Germline lookup yields CDR1 LNHDA and CDR2 SQIVND (reference sequence). This CDR3 has 17 amino acids. Trimming cost V 3 bases and J 0 bases; bases outside gene matches: 9. CDR3 coding DNA: TGTGCCAGTAGTATCTGGCAGGGGGCACCCTTGAACACTGAAGCTTTCTTT. Amino acids: CASSIWQGAPLNTEAFF. Combining the CDR3 with reference TRBV19 and TRBJ1-1 gives the whole variable domain DGGITQSPKYLFRKEGQNVTLSCEQNLNHDAMYWYRQDPGQGLRLIYYSQIVNDFQKGDIAEGYSVSREKKESFPLTVTSAQKNPTAFYLCASSIWQGAPLNTEAFFGQGTRLTVV.

This sequence joins TRBV6-1 and TRBJ1-2, with D tentatively TRBD1 (5 bases). Germline V gene lookup returns CDR1 MNHNS and CDR2 SASEGT. V gave up 1 base and J gave up 8 bases, with 20 bases separating them. The CDR3 has 16 residues. This CDR3 reads CASSEGGGVTRQGYTF. The CDR3 DNA is TGTGCCAGCAGTGAAGGGGGAGGGGTCACTAGGCAGGGCTACACCTTC.

V gene TRBV18 combines with J gene TRBJ2-1, with D possibly TRBD2 on 6 matching bases. Germline-derived CDR1 and CDR2 are KGHSH and LQKENI. The V end lost 2 bases, the J end lost 5 bases, and 13 bases lay between the germline ends. This CDR3 is built from 15 residues. CDR3 nucleotide sequence: TGTGCCAGCTCACCATTCTCCGGGAGAAACAATGAGCAGTTCTTC. Its translation is CASSPFSGRNNEQFF.

A few counts support this clone. The chain employs TRBV20-1 and TRBJ2-1; TRBD1 matches 8 bases. The CDR3 length is 14 residues. V lost 3 bases, J lost 8 bases, and 9 bases stayed unmatched. Germline lookup yields CDR1 DFQATT and CDR2 SNEGSKA (reference sequence). The CDR3 nucleotides are TGCAGTGCTAGTCCAGGGGGCGCAGGTGATGAGCAGTTCTTC. This encodes CSASPGGAGDEQFF.

This rearrangement joins TRBV12-3 or TRBV12-4 to TRBJ2-1; 8 bases fit TRBD2. The CDR3 has 13 residues. J lost 9 bases, V lost 3 bases, and 4 bases had no gene match. The DNA for the CDR3 is TGTGCCAGCAGTTTGGGAGCGGGGGCTGAGCAGTTCTTC. The encoded protein is CASSLGAGAEQFF.

The rearrangement links TRBV19 to TRBJ1-2; 8 bases map to TRBD1. Losses at the gene ends were 8 bases for V and 3 bases for J; bases not matched to a gene: 8. Looked up from germline, CDR1 is LNHDA and CDR2 is SQIVND (reference sequence). The CDR3 length is 14 residues. Here the CDR3 DNA reads TGTGCCAGTCGTCCTCAGGGGGCCCACTATGGCTACACCTTC. Its protein is CASRPQGAHYGYTF. Together with reference TRBV19 and TRBJ1-2, the CDR3 gives the full variable domain: DGGITQSPKYLFRKEGQNVTLSCEQNLNHDAMYWYRQDPGQGLRLIYYSQIVNDFQKGDIAEGYSVSREKKESFPLTVTSAQKNPTAFYLCASRPQGAHYGYTFGSGTRLTVV.

The J gene is TRBJ2-2, the V gene TRBV29-1; TRBD2 aligns across 14 bases. Germline V lookup: CDR1 SQVTM, CDR2 ANQGSEA. The trim removed 3 bases at V and 7 bases at J, leaving 4 bases unmatched. The CDR3 covers 15 residues. The CDR3 DNA sequence: TGCAGCGTTGACGGACTAGCGGGGGGTGGCGGGGAGCTGTTTTTT. This sequence encodes CSVDGLAGGGGELFF.

DNA for the CDR3: TGCGCCAGCAGCTTTGGACTGATTATGGGATCCACTGAAGCTTTCTTT. It is translated as CASSFGLIMGSTEAFF. The chain employs TRBV5-1 and TRBJ1-1; D unclear. The V end lost 2 bases, the J end lost 4 bases, and 18 bases lay between the germline ends. Per germline, CDR1 SGHRS and CDR2 YFSETQ. The CDR3 spans 16 residues. The full variable domain, in which reference TRBV5-1 and TRBJ1-1 provide the parts outside the CDR3, is KAGVTQTPRYLIKTRGQQVTLSCSPISGHRSVSWYQQTPGQGLQFLFEYFSETQRNKGNFPGRFSGRQFSNSRSEMNVSTLELGDSALYLCASSFGLIMGSTEAFFGQGTRLTVV.

The chain combines TRBV14 with TRBJ2-3, with D perhaps matching TRBD2 (5 bases). This CDR3 spans 16 amino acids. Germline values: CDR1 SGHDN, CDR2 FVKESK. V lost 3 bases and J lost 2, with 15 bases in between. Here the CDR3 reads CASSQILGLNTDTQYF. As DNA, the CDR3 is TGTGCCAGCAGCCAGATACTAGGGCTCAACACAGATACGCAGTATTTT.

This clone came up a few times. The chain links TRBV19 to TRBJ2-7; TRBD2 might be the D (6 bases). This CDR3 region has 17 residues. The V end was cut by 6 bases, the J end by 2 bases, with 23 bases between. Germline V gene data show CDR1 as LNHDA and CDR2 as SQIVND (reference sequence). CDR3 bases: TGTGCCAGTAGCAGCGTGGGAGCGGGCGCTTCACCCTACGAGCAGTACTTC. It encodes CASSSVGAGASPYEQYF.

The chain links TRBV6-5 to TRBJ1-1, with TRBD1 identical over 11 bases. The CDR3 spans 14 residues. V lost 5 bases to trimming and J lost 9 bases; unmatched junction nucleotides: 8. Germline CDR1 and CDR2: MNHEY and SVGAGI. The DNA for the CDR3 is TGTGCCAGCAGTCGGACAGGGGGCGACTTAAAAGCTTTCTTT. Translating gives CASSRTGGDLKAFF.